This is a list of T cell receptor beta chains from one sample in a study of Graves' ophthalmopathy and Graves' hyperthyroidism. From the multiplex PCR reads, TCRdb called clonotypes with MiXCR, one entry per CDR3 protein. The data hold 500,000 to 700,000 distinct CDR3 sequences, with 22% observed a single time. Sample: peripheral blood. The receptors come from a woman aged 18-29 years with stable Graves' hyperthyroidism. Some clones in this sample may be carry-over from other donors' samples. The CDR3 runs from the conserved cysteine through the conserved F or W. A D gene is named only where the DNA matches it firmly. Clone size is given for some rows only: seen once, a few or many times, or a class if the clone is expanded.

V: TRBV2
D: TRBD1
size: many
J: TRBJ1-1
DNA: TGTGCCAGGCCCGTAGGGACAGGGACTTACATGAACACTGAAGCTTTCTTT
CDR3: CARPVGTGTYMNTEAFF

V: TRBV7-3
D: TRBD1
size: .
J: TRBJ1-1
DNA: TGTGCCTGCAGCTCCGGGACAGGGACTGAAGCTTTCTTT
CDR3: CACSSGTGTEAFF

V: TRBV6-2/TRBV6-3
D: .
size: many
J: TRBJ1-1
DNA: TGTGCCAGCAGTCCAGGGAGTCGGACTGAAGCTTTCTTT
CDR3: CASSPGSRTEAFF

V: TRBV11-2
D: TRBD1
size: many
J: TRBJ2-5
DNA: TGTGCCAGCAGCTTAGCGGGCGACAGGGGGCAGGAGACCCAGTACTTC
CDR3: CASSLAGDRGQETQYF

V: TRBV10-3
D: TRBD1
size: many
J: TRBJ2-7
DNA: TGTGCCACCTCCCTCGGGACAGGGCGCCCCCCACACTACGAGCAGTACTTC
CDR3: CATSLGTGRPPHYEQYF

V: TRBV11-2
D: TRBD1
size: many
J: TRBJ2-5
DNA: TGTGCCAGCAGCCTGCTATTAGGACAGGGCTTCGGAGAGACCCAGTACTTC
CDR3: CASSLLLGQGFGETQYF

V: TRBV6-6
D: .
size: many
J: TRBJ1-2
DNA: TGTGCCAGCAGTTACTCGACCCTCGTCGGCTACACCTTC
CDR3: CASSYSTLVGYTF

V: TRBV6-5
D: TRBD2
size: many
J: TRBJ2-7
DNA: TGTGCCAGCAGATTCGGGACTAACTCCTACGAGCAGTACTTC
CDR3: CASRFGTNSYEQYF

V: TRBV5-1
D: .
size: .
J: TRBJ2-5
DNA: TGCGCCAGCAGCTTGAATTCCCAGACCCAGTACTTC
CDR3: CASSLNSQTQYF

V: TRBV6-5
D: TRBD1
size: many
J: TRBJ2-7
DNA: TGTGCCAGCAGTTACACGGGACAGGGGTTTTACGAGCAGTACTTC
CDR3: CASSYTGQGFYEQYF

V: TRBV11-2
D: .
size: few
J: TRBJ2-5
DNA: TGTGCCAGCAGCCAAGGAGGGGGGCGTGAGACCCAGTACTTC
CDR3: CASSQGGGRETQYF

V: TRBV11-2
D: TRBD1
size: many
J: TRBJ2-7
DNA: TGTGCCAGCAGCCCTTACAGGGGAAAGATCTCCTACGAGCAGTACTTC
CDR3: CASSPYRGKISYEQYF

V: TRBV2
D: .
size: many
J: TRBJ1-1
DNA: TGTGCCAGCAGTGCCCGTCTGAACACTGAAGCTTTCTTT
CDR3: CASSARLNTEAFF

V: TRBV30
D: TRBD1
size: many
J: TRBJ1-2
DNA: TGTGCCGGTCAGACAGGGGTAGTCTATGGCTACACCTTC
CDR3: CAGQTGVVYGYTF

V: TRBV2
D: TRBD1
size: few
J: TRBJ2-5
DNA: TGTGCCAGCACGGGGGGACAGGGGGCGCAAGAGACCCAGTACTTC
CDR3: CASTGGQGAQETQYF

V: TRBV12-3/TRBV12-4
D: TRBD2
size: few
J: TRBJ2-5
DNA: TGTGCCAGCACCCTTCGGGGGGTTAGCGGGATGGAGACCCAGTACTTC
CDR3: CASTLRGVSGMETQYF

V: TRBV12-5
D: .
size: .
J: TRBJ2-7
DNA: TGTGCTAGTGGTCCAAACTACGGCAGGCGCTACGATCAGTACTTC
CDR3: CASGPNYGRRYDQYF

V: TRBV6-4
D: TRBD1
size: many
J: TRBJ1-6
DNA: TGTGCCAGCAGTCACACCCCGGGACAGGCCGTTCGTTCCTATAATTCACCCCTCCACTTT
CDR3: CASSHTPGQAVRSYNSPLHF

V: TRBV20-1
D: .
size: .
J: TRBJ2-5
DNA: TGCAGTGCTAGAGTTGGGCAGGCCCTCGGGACCAAGTACTTC
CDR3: CSARVGQALGTKYF

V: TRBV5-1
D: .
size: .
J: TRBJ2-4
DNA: TGCGCCAGCAGCGCAACGCGGGGTGCCAAAAACATTAAGTACTTC
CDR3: CASSATRGAKNIKYF

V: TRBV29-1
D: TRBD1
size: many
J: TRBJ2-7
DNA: TGCAGCGTTGAATACGGGACAGGGATGTCGTACGAGCAGTACTTC
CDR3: CSVEYGTGMSYEQYF

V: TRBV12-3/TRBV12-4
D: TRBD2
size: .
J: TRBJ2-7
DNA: TGTGCCAGCAGCCAGCTGACTAGCGGGGGGCCCTTCTCCTACGAGCAGTACTTC
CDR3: CASSQLTSGGPFSYEQYF

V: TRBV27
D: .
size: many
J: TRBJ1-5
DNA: TGTGCCAGCAGTTCCGACAGCATCGGACAGCCCCAGCATTTT
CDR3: CASSSDSIGQPQHF

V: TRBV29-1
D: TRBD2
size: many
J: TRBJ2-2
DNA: TGCAGCGTTGACCACCAGGGACTAGCGGGCTTGGAGGGCACCGGGGAGCTGTTTTTT
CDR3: CSVDHQGLAGLEGTGELFF

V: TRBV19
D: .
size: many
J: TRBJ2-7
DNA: TGTGCCAGTAGTATCGCTACCTCCTACGAGCAGTACTTC
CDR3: CASSIATSYEQYF

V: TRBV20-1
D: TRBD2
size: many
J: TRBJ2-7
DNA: TGCAGTGCCACGGGACTAGCGGACGAGCAGTACTTC
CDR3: CSATGLADEQYF

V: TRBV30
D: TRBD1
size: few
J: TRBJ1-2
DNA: TGTGCCTGGACTGCGGACAGGGGTAACTATGGCTACACCTTC
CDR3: CAWTADRGNYGYTF

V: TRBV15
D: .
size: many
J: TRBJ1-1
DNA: TGTGCCACCAGCAGAGAGTACCCTCTCTATGAAGCTTTCTTT
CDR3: CATSREYPLYEAFF

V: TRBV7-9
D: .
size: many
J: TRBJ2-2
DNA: TGTGCCAGCAGCTTCGATTACTCGACCGGGGAGCTGTTTTTT
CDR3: CASSFDYSTGELFF

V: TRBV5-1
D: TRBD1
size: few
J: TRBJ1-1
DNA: TGCGCCAGCAGCCCGCAGGGGGCGCAGACTGAAGCTTTCTTT
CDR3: CASSPQGAQTEAFF

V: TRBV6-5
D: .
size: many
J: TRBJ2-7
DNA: TGTGCCAGCAATTACGGAAGGGGGTACGAGCAGTACTTC
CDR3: CASNYGRGYEQYF

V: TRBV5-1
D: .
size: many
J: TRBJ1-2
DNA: TGCGCCAGCAGCTGGACTCTGGCAGGGGAGGGCTATGGCTACACCTTC
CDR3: CASSWTLAGEGYGYTF

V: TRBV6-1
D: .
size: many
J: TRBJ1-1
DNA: TGTGCCAGCAGCGAAAGGGAGAGCGCTGAAGCTTTCTTT
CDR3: CASSERESAEAFF

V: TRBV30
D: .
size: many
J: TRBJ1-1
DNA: TGTGCCTGGAGTGTGTGGGAGAACACTGAAGCTTTCTTT
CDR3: CAWSVWENTEAFF

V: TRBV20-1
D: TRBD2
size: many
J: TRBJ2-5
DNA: TGCAGTGCAAGACGACTAGCGGAGACCCAGTACTTC
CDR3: CSARRLAETQYF

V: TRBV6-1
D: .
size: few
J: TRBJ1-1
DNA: TGTGCCAGCAGTCTAGGTCAGGGGCCGCCCATGAACACTGAAGCTTTCTTT
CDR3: CASSLGQGPPMNTEAFF

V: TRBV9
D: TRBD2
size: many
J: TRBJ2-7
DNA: TGTGCCAGCAGCGTAGGGATAGCGGGGCCCCATTCCTACGAGCAGTACTTC
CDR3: CASSVGIAGPHSYEQYF

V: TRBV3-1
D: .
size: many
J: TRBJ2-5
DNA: TGTGCCAGCAGCCACGTCCCGGGGGGCGCGGAGACCCAGTACTTC
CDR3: CASSHVPGGAETQYF

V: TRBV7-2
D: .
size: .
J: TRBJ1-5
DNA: TGTGCCAGCAGCTTAGGGCCCCCGGTGGCCCAGCATTTT
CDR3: CASSLGPPVAQHF

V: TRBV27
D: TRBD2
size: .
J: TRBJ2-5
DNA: TGTGCCAGCAGTTTAGGGGCTAGCGGGGCCCAAGAGACCCAGTACTTC
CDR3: CASSLGASGAQETQYF

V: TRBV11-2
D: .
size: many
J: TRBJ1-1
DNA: TGTGCCAGCAGCCCAGAGGGGAGCGGGACTGAAGCTTTCTTT
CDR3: CASSPEGSGTEAFF